The 22 T cell receptor beta chains below were found in one sample sequenced in a study of blood T cell repertoires in COVID-19. Sequenced by immunoSEQ multiplex PCR; TCRdb stores in-frame clones only, minus some. This table has approximately 54,000 clones, 85% to 95% appearing once. Sequencing was done on a sample of peripheral blood. These receptors were obtained from a man aged 50-60 years with acute or convalescent COVID-19.

J is TRBJ1-2 and V is TRBV6-5; 8 nucleotides align to TRBD1. J lost 4 bases, V lost 5 bases, and 6 bases had no gene match. Germline V lookup: CDR1 MNHEY, CDR2 SVGAGI. This CDR3 contains 14 residues. Here the CDR3 DNA reads TGTGCCAGCAGTCCTGACAGGGGCCCCTATGGCTACACCTTC. It translates to CASSPDRGPYGYTF.

J is TRBJ1-5 and V is TRBV24-1, with D possibly TRBD1 on 5 matching bases. CDR3 size: 16 residues. Trimming removed 4 bases at V and 4 bases at J, with 16 bases between. Germline lookup yields CDR1 KGHDR and CDR2 SFDVKD. The CDR3 DNA is TGTGCCACCAGTGACGGTCGGCGGGGGATTAATCAGCCCCAGCATTTT. Its translation is CATSDGRRGINQPQHF.

The chain recombines TRBV19 with TRBJ2-7; D possibly corresponds to TRBD2 (5 bases). Germline V gives CDR1 LNHDA, CDR2 SQIVND (reference sequence). The V end lost 5 bases, the J end lost 3 bases, and 11 bases lay between the germline ends. The CDR3 length is 13 residues. The CDR3 reads CASSPREGYEQYF. CDR3 nucleotide sequence: TGTGCCAGTAGTCCCCGGGAAGGCTACGAGCAGTACTTC. The entire variable domain, with the rest obtained from reference TRBV19 and TRBJ2-7, is as follows: DGGITQSPKYLFRKEGQNVTLSCEQNLNHDAMYWYRQDPGQGLRLIYYSQIVNDFQKGDIAEGYSVSREKKESFPLTVTSAQKNPTAFYLCASSPREGYEQYFGPGTRLTVT.

The chain uses TRBV12-2 and TRBJ2-6; the table assigns TRBD1, which was not confirmed against the DNA. TRBV12-2 is a known pseudogene. CDR3 length equals 16 residues. CDR3 in amino acids: CASRLDETTGANVLTF. For the CDR3, the DNA is TGTGCAAGTCGCTTAGATGAGACAACTGGGGCCAACGTCCTGACTTTC.

This chain uses TRBV10-3 with TRBJ1-1; 7 nucleotides match TRBD1. After removal of 6 bases from V and 0 bases from J, the junction contained 10 bases not matched to a gene. CDR3 size: 16 residues. CDR1 and CDR2 (germline): ENHRY, SYGVKD. The CDR3 protein is CAIRASSGGMNTEAFF. The CDR3 bases are TGTGCCATCAGAGCAAGCTCAGGGGGTATGAACACTGAAGCTTTCTTT.

This chain connects TRBV6-6 to TRBJ2-7; D not resolved. With 4 bases removed from V and 4 bases from J, the gap between germline ends came to 20 bases. Germline V gene data show CDR1 as MNHNY and CDR2 as SVGAGI (reference sequence). The CDR3 consists of 16 residues. The CDR3 DNA reads TGTGCCAGCAGTTTCCTCACTGAGAGTCGGTGTTACGAGCAGTACTTC. This encodes CASSFLTESRCYEQYF.

This clone was observed a few times. The chain employs TRBV27 and TRBJ2-2, with D perhaps TRBD1 (5 bases). Germline CDR1 is MNHEY and CDR2 is SMNVEV (reference sequence). Trimming took 4 bases from V and 11 from J, leaving 17 bases between them. This CDR3 has 14 amino acids. The CDR3 DNA is TGTGCCAGCAGTTCACCGGTCGTCCAGGGCGAGCTGTTTTTT. This codes for CASSSPVVQGELFF.

V gene TRBV6-6 combines with J gene TRBJ2-1; the D gene is possibly TRBD2 (5 bases). With 2 bases removed from V and 4 bases from J, the gap between germline ends came to 9 bases. The CDR3 length is 14 residues. The germline V gene encodes CDR1 MNHNY and CDR2 SVGAGI (reference sequence). The CDR3, as DNA: TGTGCCAGCAGTTACGGTGGGAGTTACAATGAGCAGTTCTTC. This sequence encodes CASSYGGSYNEQFF.

This chain links TRBV5-1 with TRBJ2-5; tentatively, D is TRBD2 (5 bases). The CDR3 has 13 residues. Germline lookup yields CDR1 SGHRS and CDR2 YFSETQ. Deletions cut 4 bases from V and 7 bases from J, with 14 bases between. The CDR3 DNA follows: TGCGCCAGCAGCGGGCAGTCAGGAGGGACCCAGTACTTC. Amino acids: CASSGQSGGTQYF.

The V call is TRBV19, the J call TRBJ1-4, with 7 positions matching TRBD1. CDR3 length: 11 amino acids. Trimming cost V 6 bases and J 11 bases; bases outside gene matches: 3. From germline, CDR1 is LNHDA and CDR2 SQIVND (reference sequence). CDR3 sequence (DNA): TGTGCCAGTAGCAAGACAGGGAAACTGTTTTTT. Protein: CASSKTGKLFF.

This clone was observed a single time. The CDR3 region is CASSLRAGGPGSYNEQFF. CDR3 sequence (DNA): TGCGCCAGCAGCTTGAGGGCGGGAGGGCCAGGTTCCTACAATGAGCAGTTCTTC. The chain links TRBV5-1 to TRBJ2-1; 9 nucleotides agree with TRBD2. CDR1 is SGHRS and CDR2 is YFSETQ in the germline V gene. V was clipped by 1 base and J by 1 base; unmatched bases: 9. The CDR3 runs to 18 residues.

The chain has TRBV6-6 and TRBJ2-7; TRBD1 matches at 8 bases. The CDR3 runs 15 residues. Germline values: CDR1 MNHNY, CDR2 SVGAGI (reference sequence). J was trimmed by 1 base and V by 6 bases; bases with no gene match: 8. The CDR3 loop reads CASSLEGTGSYEQYF. As DNA, the CDR3 is TGTGCCAGCAGCTTGGAGGGGACAGGATCCTACGAGCAGTACTTC.

This rearrangement joins TRBV19 to TRBJ1-1, with 7 bases aligning to TRBD1. After removal of 6 bases from V and 1 base from J, the junction contained 8 bases not matched to a gene. CDR1 is LNHDA, CDR2 SQIVND, per germline (reference sequence). The CDR3 extends over 15 amino acids. CDR3 region: CASRNGGTANTEAFF. The CDR3 DNA follows: TGTGCCAGTAGGAATGGCGGGACAGCGAACACTGAAGCTTTCTTT.

The V and J genes are TRBV30 and TRBJ1-2; TRBD1 matches 10 bases. This CDR3 is built from 16 residues. V trimming: 2 bases; J trimming: 6 bases; junction bases outside the gene matches: 12. Germline assignment: CDR1 GTSNPN and CDR2 SVGIG (reference sequence). The CDR3 coding sequence is TGTGCCTGGAGTATGACAGGGGGCCAACTTGGGAATGGCTACACCTTC. As protein: CAWSMTGGQLGNGYTF.

This chain joins TRBV5-1 and TRBJ2-1; 8 bases match TRBD2. The trim removed 0 bases at V and 10 bases at J, leaving 24 bases unmatched. The CDR3 is 20 amino acids. Germline V gene lookup returns CDR1 SGHRS and CDR2 YFSETQ. CDR3 residues: CASSLAGPTLRLASSGEQFF. DNA of the CDR3: TGCGCCAGCAGCTTGGCAGGCCCCACCCTGAGACTAGCGTCATCCGGCGAGCAGTTCTTC.

This clone has just one count. The chain has TRBV3-1 (or the pseudogene TRBV3-2) and TRBJ2-5, with 12 bases matching TRBD2. V shed 4 bases, J shed 3 bases, and the junction held 6 bases outside the gene matches. Per germline, CDR1 LGHDT and CDR2 YNNKEL (reference sequence). This CDR3 contains 16 residues. CDR3 sequence (DNA): TGTGCCAGCAGCCGGACTAGCGGGGCAATGAAAGAGACCCAGTACTTC. Translated: CASSRTSGAMKETQYF.

The chain links TRBV24-1 to TRBJ2-7; 15 bases fit TRBD2. V shed 3 bases, J shed 5 bases, and the junction held 7 bases outside the gene matches. From germline, CDR1 is KGHDR and CDR2 SFDVKD. The CDR3 has 17 amino acids. The CDR3 nucleotides read TGTGCCACCAGTGATCCCGGGACTAGCGGGAGGATCCACGAGCAGTACTTC. This sequence encodes CATSDPGTSGRIHEQYF.

The CDR3 nucleotides read TGTGCCAGCACCACAAGGGCTAGCGGGAGGGCCGTTAGCACAGATACGCAGTATTTT. Its translation is CASTTRASGRAVSTDTQYF. The rearrangement uses TRBV6-7 and TRBJ2-3; 12 positions match TRBD2. TRBV6-7 is reported as an ORF; its role is uncertain. The CDR3 is 19 residues long. Trimming removed 7 bases from V and 0 bases from J; junction bases left unmatched: 14.

This chain connects TRBV6-5 to TRBJ1-2; D uncertain. CDR3 length equals 12 residues. The germline V and J ends were trimmed by 6 bases and 4 bases, with 9 bases remaining between them. From germline, CDR1 is MNHEY and CDR2 SVGAGI. CDR3 in DNA: TGTGCCAGCAGCCAGGACTTCTATGGCTACACCTTC. Residues: CASSQDFYGYTF.

The J gene is TRBJ2-6, the V gene TRBV3-1 (or the pseudogene TRBV3-2); D call uncertain. The CDR3 has 14 residues. Germline lookup yields CDR1 LGHDT and CDR2 YNNKEL (reference sequence). V lost 3 bases, J lost 0 bases, and 3 bases lay in between. The CDR3 DNA follows: TGTGCCAGCAGCCATCTCTCTGGGGCCAACGTCCTGACTTTC. It specifies CASSHLSGANVLTF.

The CDR3, as DNA: TGTGCCAGCAGTGAAACCGCGGGGGGCTCACCCCTCCACTTT. It is translated as CASSETAGGSPLHF. V is TRBV2 and J is TRBJ1-6, with a tentative D call TRBD1 (6 bases). This CDR3 has 14 amino acids. V was shortened by 2 bases and J by 10 bases, with 12 bases between the two germline ends. From germline, CDR1 is SNHLY and CDR2 FYNNEI.

The rearrangement uses TRBV5-6 and TRBJ2-5; perhaps TRBD1 as D (6 bases). The length of the CDR3 is 15 residues. Trimming shortened V by 2 bases and J by 4 bases, and 15 bases separated the two germline ends. Germline CDR1 and CDR2: SGHDT and YYEEEE. CDR3 residues: CASSFRGIFGETQYF. For the CDR3, the DNA is TGTGCCAGCAGCTTTAGGGGGATCTTTGGAGAGACCCAGTACTTC.